This T cell receptor (beta chain) stems from a study of OX40 agonist ivuxolimab in advanced cancers. About the study: Two cutaneous melanoma patients and one hepatocellular carcinoma patient, three in all, had partial responses.

CDR3 length: 15 amino acids. In germline, CDR1 is WSHSY, CDR2 SAAADI. The V and J ends lost 5 bases and 5 bases respectively, with 18 bases between them. Sequencing used immunoSEQ multiplex PCR; TCRdb keeps in-frame clones, though not all of them. The profile shows about 42,000 clones, roughly four fifths of them singletons. The specimen comprised CD4+ or CD8+ T cells sorted from blood, sampled in a trial of the OX40 agonist ivuxolimab. The receptor was isolated from an adult with an advanced solid tumor such as melanoma, head and neck, liver or kidney cancer. V is TRBV10-2 and J is TRBJ1-1, with D perhaps matching TRBD1 (5 bases). The CDR3 region is CASSNGGGSLTEAFF. As DNA, the CDR3 is TGCGCCAGCAGTAATGGGGGGGGGTCATTAACTGAAGCTTTCTTT.